This T cell receptor (beta chain) was retrieved from a study of post-analysis software for immune sequencing data. Study-wide context: The courses of disease that were included comprised relapsing-remitting, secondary progressive and progressive-relapsing multiple sclerosis.

As concerns this clonotype: Antigen: not known.

Whole-study results and caveats: The study found TRBV5-6, TRBV5-1 and TRBV20-1 among about five TRBV segments more frequent in patients than controls. F measure showed strong co-clustering of same-batch samples.

cDNA libraries of TCR beta carried unique molecular identifiers. Once about 0.85 to 10 million T cells were used, about 490,000 cDNA molecules resulted. TCRdb redid the calling of the PCR reads with MiXCR, one entry per CDR3 protein. The top ten clones hold 4.6% of a sample with about 820,000 distinct CDR3 sequences, roughly 50% of them seen once. This CDR3 has 15 amino acids. From germline, CDR1 is SGHVS and CDR2 FQNEAQ. Trimming cost V 5 bases and J 11 bases; bases outside gene matches: 18. V usage is TRBV7-8 and J usage is TRBJ2-7; 7 bases agree with TRBD1. The sample taken for sequencing was blood. The clonotype comes from a girl between 5 and 17 years old with multiple sclerosis. CDR3 nucleotide sequence: TGTGCCAGCAGCAAACCGGGACAGACTCGGGGTCAGGAGTACTTC. Protein: CASSKPGQTRGQEYF.